These 30 T cell receptor beta chains share one sample of origin, sequenced in a study of T cell responses to AZD1222 COVID-19 vaccine. The method was immunoSEQ multiplex PCR; TCRdb's version includes in-frame clones alone and lacks a portion of them. In the table there are approximately 150,000 clones, about 83% of which are singletons. The source material was peripheral blood, sampled 28 days after the second AZD1222 dose. The receptors here all came from an adult who received the AZD1222 COVID-19 vaccine.

V is TRBV13 and J is TRBJ2-7, with 16 bases aligning to TRBD2. J was trimmed by 0 bases and V by 3 bases; bases with no gene match: 5. The CDR3 extends over 18 amino acids. CDR1 and CDR2 from the germline V gene are PRHDT and FYEKMQ (reference sequence). CDR3 nucleotide sequence: TGTGCCAGCAGCTTGCCGGGACTAGCGGGGGGGAGCTCCTACGAGCAGTACTTC. It codes for CASSLPGLAGGSSYEQYF.

This clone was counted a few times. The chain joins TRBV27 to TRBJ2-7; D is perhaps TRBD2 (6 bases). The CDR3 runs 14 residues. From germline, CDR1 is MNHEY and CDR2 SMNVEV (reference sequence). Trimming shortened V by 2 bases and J by 5 bases, and 13 bases separated the two germline ends. The CDR3 loop is CASSLLGGLDEQYF. The CDR3 DNA is TGTGCCAGCAGTTTACTGGGGGGTTTAGACGAGCAGTACTTC.

V gene TRBV19 combines with J gene TRBJ2-7; D remains unclear. The CDR3 has 12 residues. Germline V CDR1 and CDR2: LNHDA, SQIVND (reference sequence). V dropped 9 bases and J dropped 2 bases, with 11 bases sitting between them. CDR3 residues: CASCEETYEQYF. CDR3 coding DNA: TGTGCCAGCTGCGAGGAGACCTACGAGCAGTACTTC.

CDR3 in amino acids: CASMLDWRGYTF. The CDR3 region has the DNA TGTGCCAGCATGCTGGACTGGAGGGGCTACACCTTC. This chain uses TRBV6-5 with TRBJ1-2, with D uncertain. The CDR3 loop spans 12 amino acids. Per the germline V gene, CDR1 is MNHEY and CDR2 is SVGAGI. Trimming stripped 7 bases from V and 8 bases from J, with 14 bases between.

This sequence joins TRBV2 and TRBJ2-5; 8 bases match TRBD2. Per the germline V gene, CDR1 is SNHLY and CDR2 is FYNNEI. The CDR3 runs 16 residues. The V gene end was trimmed by 10 bases and the J gene end by 5 bases; junction bases not matched to a gene: 18. CDR3: CANLRSGGPGGETQYF. CDR3 DNA: TGTGCCAACCTGAGGAGCGGGGGCCCTGGGGGGGAGACCCAGTACTTC. Full variable domain (remainder filled in from reference TRBV2 and TRBJ2-5): EPEVTQTPSHQVTQMGQEVILRCVPISNHLYFYWYRQILGQKVEFLVSFYNNEISEKSEIFDDQFSVERPDGSNFTLKIRSTKLEDSAMYFCANLRSGGPGGETQYFGPGTRLLVL.

The chain links TRBV5-1 to TRBJ2-2, with D hard to call. V lost 2 bases and J lost 2, with 10 bases in between. This CDR3 comprises 15 residues. CDR1 is SGHRS and CDR2 is YFSETQ in the germline V gene. CDR3 DNA sequence: TGCGCCAGCAGCTTCGGCGCAGGAAACACCGGGGAGCTGTTTTTT. It translates to CASSFGAGNTGELFF.

This chain uses TRBV10-3 with TRBJ2-1; unclear D gene. This CDR3 has 16 residues. Trimming shortened V by 2 bases and J by 6 bases, and 17 bases separated the two germline ends. Germline-derived CDR1 and CDR2 are ENHRY and SYGVKD. The DNA of the CDR3 is TGTGCCATCAGTGAGGGCACTACCACACTCGCCAATGAGCAGTTCTTC. Translated: CAISEGTTTLANEQFF.

The chain employs TRBV13 and TRBJ1-2; D not resolved. The germline gives CDR1 PRHDT, CDR2 FYEKMQ (reference sequence). The CDR3 length is 13 residues. Deletions cut 5 bases from V and 8 bases from J, with 15 bases between. The CDR3 sequence: CASSLGEHPGYTF. For the CDR3, the DNA is TGTGCCAGCAGCCTGGGTGAACACCCGGGCTACACCTTC.

This clone was picked up one time. The chain recombines TRBV12-3 or TRBV12-4 with TRBJ1-2; 7 bases are shared with TRBD1. CDR3 length: 13 residues. V lost 7 bases and J lost 4; bases outside the gene matches: 6. The CDR3 spells CASTQGGGYGYTF. In DNA form, the CDR3 reads TGTGCCAGCACCCAGGGGGGGGGCTATGGCTACACCTTC.

This chain's CDR3 is CASSLAGVKGYGYTF. CDR3 DNA sequence: TGTGCCAGCAGTTTAGCCGGGGTGAAAGGCTATGGCTACACCTTC. This chain uses TRBV27 with TRBJ1-2; D gene ambiguous. CDR3 size: 15 residues. V lost 2 bases and J lost 4, with 14 bases in between. CDR1 is MNHEY, CDR2 SMNVEV, per germline (reference sequence).

A remark on this clone: This specimen includes other DNA sequences encoding the same CDR3. V and J are TRBV6-5 and TRBJ1-1; 9 positions agree with TRBD1. Looked up from germline, CDR1 is MNHEY and CDR2 is SVGAGI. This CDR3 contains 14 residues. V lost 4 bases and J lost 5; bases outside the gene matches: 5. The CDR3 loop is CASSSGQGWTEAFF. The DNA for the CDR3 is TGTGCCAGCAGTTCGGGACAGGGCTGGACTGAAGCTTTCTTT.

This rearrangement joins TRBV7-2 to TRBJ1-6, with D unclear. Germline V gene lookup returns CDR1 SGHTA and CDR2 FQGNSA. Trimming shortened V by 5 bases and J by 8 bases, and 7 bases separated the two germline ends. The CDR3 runs 12 residues. The CDR3 spells CASSPDYSPLHF. In nucleotides, the CDR3 is TGTGCCAGCAGCCCCGACTATTCACCCCTCCACTTT.

The chain couples TRBV7-9 to TRBJ1-6; no definite D call. Germline lookup yields CDR1 SEHNR and CDR2 FQNEAQ (reference sequence). The V end was cut by 3 bases, the J end by 6 bases, with 6 bases between. This CDR3 is 13 amino acids long. The CDR3 protein is CASSLGLNSPLHF. Here the CDR3 DNA reads TGTGCCAGCAGCTTGGGCCTTAATTCACCCCTCCACTTT.

V usage is TRBV27 and J usage is TRBJ1-4; possibly TRBD1 for D (5 bases). The length of the CDR3 is 12 residues. Germline V CDR1 and CDR2: MNHEY, SMNVEV (reference sequence). Trimming shortened V by 1 base and J by 10 bases, and 7 bases separated the two germline ends. This CDR3 is CASSLFGGKLFF. CDR3 in DNA: TGTGCCAGCAGTTTATTTGGGGGAAAACTGTTTTTT.

J is TRBJ1-5 and V is TRBV27, with a possible D match to TRBD1 (5 bases). Trimming removed 11 bases from V and 0 bases from J, with 14 bases in between. CDR1 and CDR2 (germline): MNHEY, SMNVEV (reference sequence). This CDR3 is built from 14 residues. CDR3 in DNA: TGTGCCCTCAAATGGGACGATAGCAATCAGCCCCAGCATTTT. Translating it yields CALKWDDSNQPQHF.

The chain combines TRBV19 with TRBJ2-7; D remains unclear. V lost 3 bases to trimming and J lost 0 bases, with 15 bases between them. The CDR3 has 16 residues. Germline V lookup: CDR1 LNHDA, CDR2 SQIVND (reference sequence). This CDR3 is CASSIGGSASSYEQYF. The CDR3 region has the DNA TGTGCCAGTAGTATCGGTGGGTCAGCGAGCTCCTACGAGCAGTACTTC.

In this sample, this clone turned up once. The chain uses TRBV20-1 and TRBJ2-1, with D unresolved. Germline V gene sequence: CDR1 DFQATT, CDR2 SNEGSKA (reference sequence). V was shortened by 5 bases and J by 6 bases, with 5 bases between the two germline ends. The CDR3 is 10 residues long. CDR3 nucleotides: TGCAGTGCTCATGTCAATGAGCAGTTCTTC. Residues: CSAHVNEQFF.

V and J are TRBV7-8 and TRBJ1-2; D gene ambiguous. Germline V gene data show CDR1 as SGHVS and CDR2 as FQNEAQ. V was pared by 1 base and J by 4 bases, with 7 bases between. This CDR3 has 13 residues. In nucleotides, the CDR3 is TGTGCCAGCAGCTTAGAACCGACCTATGGCTACACCTTC. This sequence encodes CASSLEPTYGYTF.

J is TRBJ1-1 and V is TRBV27; weak D call: TRBD1 (5 bases). V was pared by 6 bases and J by 5 bases, with 13 bases between. The CDR3 covers 13 residues. Germline CDR1 and CDR2: MNHEY and SMNVEV (reference sequence). CDR3 in amino acids: CASSQGLGTEAFF. CDR3 nucleotide sequence: TGTGCCAGCAGCCAGGGTTTGGGAACTGAAGCTTTCTTT.

The gene calls are TRBV9 and TRBJ1-2, with 11 bases matching TRBD1. This CDR3 has 15 residues. Looked up from germline, CDR1 is SGDLS and CDR2 is YYNGEE. V lost 0 bases, J lost 5 bases, and 3 bases stayed unmatched. The CDR3 sequence: CASSVGDRGLYGYTF. Written as DNA, the CDR3 is TGTGCCAGCAGCGTAGGGGACAGGGGGTTGTATGGCTACACCTTC. Supplemented by reference TRBV9 and TRBJ1-2, the full variable domain reads DSGVTQTPKHLITATGQRVTLRCSPRSGDLSVYWYQQSLDQGLQFLIQYYNGEERAKGNILERFSAQQFPDLHSELNLSSLELGDSALYFCASSVGDRGLYGYTFGSGTRLTVV.

The V gene is TRBV10-1, the J gene TRBJ2-7; TRBD2 matches 9 bases. The CDR3 spans 13 residues. The V segment lost 6 bases and the J segment 5 bases; nucleotides outside the gene matches: 5. In germline, CDR1 is WNHNN, CDR2 SYGVQD (reference sequence). CDR3 sequence reads: CASSISGGHEQYF. The CDR3 DNA is TGCGCCAGCAGCATTAGCGGGGGCCACGAGCAGTACTTC.

The CDR3 DNA is TGTGCCACCTCGTCGGCGTCCTACAATGAGCAGTTCTTC. Encoded protein: CATSSASYNEQFF. This rearrangement joins TRBV24-1 to TRBJ2-1; D remains unclear. The V and J ends lost 9 bases and 1 base respectively, with 9 bases between them. CDR1 and CDR2 from the germline V gene are KGHDR and SFDVKD. This CDR3 spans 13 amino acids.

This chain uses TRBV10-3 with TRBJ1-1; unclear D gene. Deletions cut 4 bases from V and 1 base from J, with 4 bases between. CDR1 is ENHRY and CDR2 is SYGVKD in the germline V gene. The CDR3 has 12 amino acids. In DNA, the CDR3 is TGTGCCATCAGTGTCGAGAACACTGAAGCTTTCTTT. Translating gives CAISVENTEAFF.

The gene calls are TRBV5-6 and TRBJ2-7; 8 nucleotides agree with TRBD1. V shed 0 bases, J shed 6 bases, and the junction held 5 bases outside the gene matches. CDR1 is SGHDT, CDR2 YYEEEE, per germline. The CDR3 is 14 amino acids. The CDR3 is CASSLVAGGAEQYF. In DNA form, the CDR3 reads TGTGCCAGCAGCTTGGTGGCAGGGGGCGCCGAGCAGTACTTC.

The rearrangement joins TRBV5-1 to TRBJ2-5; TRBD2 agrees at 9 bases. Per the germline V gene, CDR1 is SGHRS and CDR2 is YFSETQ. The junction had 8 bases not matched to a gene; V was cut back by 0 bases and J by 5 bases. CDR3 length: 16 residues. CDR3 loop: CASSLAVAGVLETQYF. The CDR3, as DNA: TGCGCCAGCAGCTTGGCGGTAGCGGGGGTCCTGGAGACCCAGTACTTC.

The J gene is TRBJ1-4, the V gene TRBV7-6; no reliable D call. V lost 1 base and J 11 bases, leaving 8 bases between the germline ends. The CDR3 contains 12 residues. The germline CDR1 and CDR2 sequences are SGHVS and FNYEAQ. The CDR3 is CASSLDGLKLFF. The CDR3 DNA follows: TGTGCCAGCAGCTTAGATGGCCTGAAACTGTTTTTT.

The chain recombines TRBV14 with TRBJ1-1; 7 bases map to TRBD1. CDR3 length: 14 amino acids. The V gene end was trimmed by 4 bases and the J gene end by 5 bases; junction bases not matched to a gene: 7. CDR1 and CDR2 from the germline V gene are SGHDN and FVKESK. DNA for the CDR3: TGTGCCAGCAGCCCGGACCCAGGGGGGACTGAAGCTTTCTTT. As protein: CASSPDPGGTEAFF.

This chain uses TRBV3-1 (or the pseudogene TRBV3-2) with TRBJ1-5; D not certain. The V end was cut by 3 bases, the J end by 4 bases, with 4 bases between. Germline loops: CDR1 LGHDT, CDR2 YNNKEL (reference sequence). This CDR3 has 12 amino acids. CDR3 region: CASSQQNQPQHF. The CDR3 nucleotides are TGTGCCAGCAGCCAGCAAAATCAGCCCCAGCATTTT.

CDR3 bases: TGTGCCAGCAGCCAAGACCGGGGGACGAACTATAATTCACCCCTCCACTTT. Encoded protein: CASSQDRGTNYNSPLHF. The chain joins TRBV14 to TRBJ1-6, with D possibly being TRBD1 (5 bases). Germline CDR1 SGHDN, CDR2 FVKESK. The CDR3 has 17 residues. Trimming cost V 0 bases and J 3 bases, with 12 bases left between them.

This chain links TRBV15 with TRBJ2-5; TRBD2 aligns across 12 bases. V lost 3 bases to trimming and J lost 4 bases; unmatched junction nucleotides: 9. From germline, CDR1 is LNHNV and CDR2 YYDKDF (reference sequence). This CDR3 region has 17 residues. CDR3 loop: CATSSDPGLAGRETQYF. The DNA for the CDR3 is TGTGCCACCAGCAGCGACCCCGGACTAGCGGGGAGAGAGACCCAGTACTTC.